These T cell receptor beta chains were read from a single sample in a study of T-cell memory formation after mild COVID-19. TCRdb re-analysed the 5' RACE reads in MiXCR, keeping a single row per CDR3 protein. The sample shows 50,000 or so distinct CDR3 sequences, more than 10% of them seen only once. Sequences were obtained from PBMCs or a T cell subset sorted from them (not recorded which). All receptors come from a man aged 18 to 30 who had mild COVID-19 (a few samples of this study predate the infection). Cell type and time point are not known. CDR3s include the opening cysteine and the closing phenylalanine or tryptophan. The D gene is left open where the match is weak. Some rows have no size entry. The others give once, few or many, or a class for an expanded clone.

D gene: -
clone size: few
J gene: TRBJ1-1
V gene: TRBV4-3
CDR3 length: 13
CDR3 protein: CASSQEHWGEAFF
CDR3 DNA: TGCGCCAGCAGCCAAGAACATTGGGGTGAAGCTTTCTTT

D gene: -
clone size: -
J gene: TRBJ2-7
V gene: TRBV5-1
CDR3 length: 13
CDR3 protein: CASSLGQYGEQYF
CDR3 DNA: TGCGCCAGCAGCTTGGGACAATATGGCGAGCAGTACTTC

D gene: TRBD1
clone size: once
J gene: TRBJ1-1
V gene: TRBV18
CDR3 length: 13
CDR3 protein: CASSSGQQNKAFF
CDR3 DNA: TGTGCCAGCTCATCGGGACAGCAAAACAAAGCTTTCTTT

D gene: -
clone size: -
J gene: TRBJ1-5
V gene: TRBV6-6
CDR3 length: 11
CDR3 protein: CASSRDQPQHF
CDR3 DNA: TGTGCCAGCAGTCGAGATCAGCCCCAGCATTTT

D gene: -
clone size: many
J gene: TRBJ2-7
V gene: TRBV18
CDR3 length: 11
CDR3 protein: CASSLRYEQYF
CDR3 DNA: TGTGCCAGCTCCCTGAGATACGAGCAGTACTTC

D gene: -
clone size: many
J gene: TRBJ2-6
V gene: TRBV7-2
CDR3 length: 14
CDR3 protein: CASSYNSGANVLTF
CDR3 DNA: TGTGCCAGCAGCTACAACTCTGGGGCCAACGTCCTGACTTTC

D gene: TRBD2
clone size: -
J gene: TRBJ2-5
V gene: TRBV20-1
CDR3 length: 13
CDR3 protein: CSASGGNQETQYF
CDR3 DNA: TGCAGTGCTAGCGGGGGGAACCAAGAGACCCAGTACTTC

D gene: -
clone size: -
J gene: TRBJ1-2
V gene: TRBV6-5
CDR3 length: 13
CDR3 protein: CASSYYGSYGYTF
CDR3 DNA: TGTGCCAGCAGTTACTACGGGAGCTATGGATACACCTTC

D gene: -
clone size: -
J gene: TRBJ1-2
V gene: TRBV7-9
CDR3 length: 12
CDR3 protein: CASRGRNYGYTF
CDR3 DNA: TGTGCCAGCCGGGGGCGAAACTATGGCTACACCTTC

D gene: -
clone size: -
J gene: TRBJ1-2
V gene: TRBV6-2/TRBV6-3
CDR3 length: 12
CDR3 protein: CASRDFGYGYTF
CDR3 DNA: TGTGCCAGTCGGGACTTCGGCTATGGCTACACCTTC

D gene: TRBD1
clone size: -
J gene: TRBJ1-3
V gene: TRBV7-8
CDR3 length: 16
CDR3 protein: CASTEQGAVSGNTIYF
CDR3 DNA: TGTGCCAGCACCGAACAGGGGGCCGTCTCTGGAAACACCATATATTTT

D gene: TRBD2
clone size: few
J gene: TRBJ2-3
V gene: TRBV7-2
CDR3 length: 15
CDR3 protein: CASSLVAGRTDTQYF
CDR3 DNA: TGTGCCAGCAGCTTAGTAGCGGGGAGGACAGATACGCAGTATTTT

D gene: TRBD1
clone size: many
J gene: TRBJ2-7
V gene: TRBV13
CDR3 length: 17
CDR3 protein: CASSLTPTGTGQYEQYF
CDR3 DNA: TGTGCCAGCAGCTTAACACCGACCGGGACAGGTCAGTACGAGCAGTACTTC

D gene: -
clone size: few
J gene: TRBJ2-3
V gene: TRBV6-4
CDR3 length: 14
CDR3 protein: CASSEGGGADTQYF
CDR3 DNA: TGTGCCAGCAGTGAAGGAGGGGGGGCAGATACGCAGTATTTT

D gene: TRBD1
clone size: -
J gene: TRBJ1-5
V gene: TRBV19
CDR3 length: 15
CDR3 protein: CASSGTGGYGQPQHF
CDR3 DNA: TGTGCCAGTAGTGGGACAGGGGGCTACGGTCAGCCCCAGCATTTT

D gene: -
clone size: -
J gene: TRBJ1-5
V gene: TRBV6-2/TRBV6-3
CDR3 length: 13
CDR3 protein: CATHPWGDQPQHF
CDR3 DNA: TGTGCCACCCACCCGTGGGGGGATCAGCCCCAGCATTTT

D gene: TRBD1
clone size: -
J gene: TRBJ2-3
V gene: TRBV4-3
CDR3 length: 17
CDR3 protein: CASSQAPPGQGANTQYF
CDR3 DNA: TGCGCCAGCAGCCAAGCCCCCCCGGGACAGGGGGCCAATACGCAGTATTTT

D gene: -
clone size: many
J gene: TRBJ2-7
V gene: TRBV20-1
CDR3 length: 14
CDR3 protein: CSARADSLSSGQYF
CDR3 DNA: TGCAGTGCTAGAGCCGACAGCCTCTCCAGCGGGCAGTACTTC

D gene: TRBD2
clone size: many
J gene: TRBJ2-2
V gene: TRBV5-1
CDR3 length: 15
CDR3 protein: CASRSPGTSAGELFF
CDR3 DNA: TGCGCCAGCAGATCCCCCGGGACTAGCGCCGGGGAGCTGTTTTTT

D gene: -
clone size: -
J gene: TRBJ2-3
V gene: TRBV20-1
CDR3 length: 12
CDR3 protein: CSGGGTTDTQYF
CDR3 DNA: TGCAGTGGCGGAGGGACCACAGATACGCAGTATTTT

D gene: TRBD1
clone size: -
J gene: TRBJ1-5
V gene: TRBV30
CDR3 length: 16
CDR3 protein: CAWSKGTGSYNQPQHF
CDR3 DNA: TGTGCCTGGAGCAAAGGGACAGGGTCTTACAATCAGCCCCAGCATTTT

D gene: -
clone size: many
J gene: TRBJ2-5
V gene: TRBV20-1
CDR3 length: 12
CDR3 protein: CSAQRYQETQYF
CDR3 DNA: TGCAGTGCCCAGAGGTACCAAGAGACCCAGTACTTC

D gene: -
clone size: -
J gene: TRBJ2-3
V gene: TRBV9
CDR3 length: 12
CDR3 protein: CASSVATGTQYF
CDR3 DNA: TGTGCCAGCAGCGTAGCTACGGGTACGCAGTATTTT

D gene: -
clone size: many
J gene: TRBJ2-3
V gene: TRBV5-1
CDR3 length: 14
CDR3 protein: CASSVVDHTDTQYF
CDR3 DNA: TGCGCCAGCAGCGTCGTAGATCACACAGATACGCAGTATTTT

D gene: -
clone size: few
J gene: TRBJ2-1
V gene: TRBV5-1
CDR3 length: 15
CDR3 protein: CASTRGDWAGNEQFF
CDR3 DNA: TGCGCCAGCACCAGGGGGGACTGGGCCGGTAATGAGCAGTTCTTC

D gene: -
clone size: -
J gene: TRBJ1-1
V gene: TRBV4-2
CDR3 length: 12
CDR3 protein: CASSQEDKTAFF
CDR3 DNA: TGTGCCAGCAGCCAAGAAGACAAAACAGCTTTCTTT

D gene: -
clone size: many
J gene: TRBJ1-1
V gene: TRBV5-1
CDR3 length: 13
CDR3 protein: CASSTMDPKQAFF
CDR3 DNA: TGCGCCAGCAGCACTATGGACCCGAAACAAGCTTTCTTT

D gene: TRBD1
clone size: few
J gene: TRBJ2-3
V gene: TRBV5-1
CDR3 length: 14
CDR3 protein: CASSDRVSTDTQYF
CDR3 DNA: TGCGCCAGCAGCGACAGGGTTAGCACAGATACGCAGTATTTT

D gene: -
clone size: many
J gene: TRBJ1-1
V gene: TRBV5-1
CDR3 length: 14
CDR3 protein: CASSFMGHGTEAFF
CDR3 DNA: TGCGCCAGCAGCTTCATGGGGCATGGCACTGAAGCTTTCTTT

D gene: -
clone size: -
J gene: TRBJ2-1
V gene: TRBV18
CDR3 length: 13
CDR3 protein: CASSPNRDDEQFF
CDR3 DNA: TGTGCCAGCTCACCCAACAGGGACGATGAGCAGTTCTTC

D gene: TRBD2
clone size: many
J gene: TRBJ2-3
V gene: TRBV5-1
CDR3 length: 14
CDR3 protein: CASRLAGGSDTQYF
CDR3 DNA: TGCGCCAGCCGACTAGCGGGGGGAAGCGATACGCAGTATTTT

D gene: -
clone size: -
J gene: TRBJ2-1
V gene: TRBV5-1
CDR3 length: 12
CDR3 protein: CASSLVSGEQFF
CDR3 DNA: TGCGCCAGCAGCTTGGTTTCGGGTGAGCAGTTCTTC

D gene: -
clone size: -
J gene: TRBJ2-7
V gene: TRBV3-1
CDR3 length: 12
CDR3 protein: CASSHESRQQYF
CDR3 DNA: TGTGCCAGCAGCCATGAGAGCAGGCAGCAGTACTTC

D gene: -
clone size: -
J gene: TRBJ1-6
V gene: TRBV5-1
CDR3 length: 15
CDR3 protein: CASSEQGTENSPLHF
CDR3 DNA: TGCGCCAGCAGCGAACAGGGCACCGAAAATTCACCCCTCCACTTT

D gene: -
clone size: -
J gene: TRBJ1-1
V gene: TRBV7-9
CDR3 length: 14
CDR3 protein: CASSRGLLNTEAFF
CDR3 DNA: TGTGCCAGCAGCCGCGGACTCCTAAACACTGAAGCTTTCTTT

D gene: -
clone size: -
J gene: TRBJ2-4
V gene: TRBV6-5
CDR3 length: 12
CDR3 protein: CARRLTKNIQYF
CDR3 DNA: TGTGCCAGAAGGCTAACAAAAAACATTCAGTACTTC

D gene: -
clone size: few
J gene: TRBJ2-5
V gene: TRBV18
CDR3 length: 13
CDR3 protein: CASSPPVQETQYF
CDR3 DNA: TGTGCCAGCTCACCACCAGTTCAAGAGACCCAGTACTTC

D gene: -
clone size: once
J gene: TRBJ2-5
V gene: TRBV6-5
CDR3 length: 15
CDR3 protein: CASSYSYTQGETQYF
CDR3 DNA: TGTGCCAGCAGTTACTCGTACACCCAGGGAGAGACCCAGTACTTC